What follows are 30 T cell receptor beta chains derived from one specimen sequenced in a study of blood T cell repertoires in COVID-19. Profiled with immunoSEQ multiplex PCR; TCRdb holds only in-frame clones, not every one. The profile shows about 190,000 clones, about 83% of them singletons. Material: peripheral blood. Receptor source: a woman in her 70s with active or convalescent COVID-19.

The V gene is TRBV6-1, the J gene TRBJ1-3; the D gene is possibly TRBD1 (6 bases). CDR3 length: 15 residues. The germline gives CDR1 MNHNS, CDR2 SASEGT. V shed 4 bases and J shed 6 bases, with 16 bases lying between them. CDR3 nucleotides: TGTGCCAGCAGTGTAGCAGGGGCGACACCAAACACCATATATTTT. Protein product: CASSVAGATPNTIYF.

V and J are TRBV19 and TRBJ2-7; 11 bases map to TRBD2. Trimming took 3 bases from V and 0 from J; bases not matched to a gene: 7. The germline V gene encodes CDR1 LNHDA and CDR2 SQIVND (reference sequence). CDR3 length: 17 residues. As DNA, the CDR3 is TGTGCCAGTAGTATGAGACTAGCGGGACTTAGCTCCTACGAGCAGTACTTC. It codes for CASSMRLAGLSSYEQYF.

V is TRBV4-2 and J is TRBJ2-5; 7 bases are a match to TRBD1. The germline gives CDR1 LGHNA, CDR2 YNFKEQ. V dropped 1 base and J dropped 5; count of bases not matched to a gene: 7. The CDR3 spans 15 residues. As DNA, the CDR3 is TGTGCCAGCAGCCAAGTTACAGGGGAGTCGGAGACCCAGTACTTC. Its translation is CASSQVTGESETQYF.

This rearrangement joins TRBV5-4 to TRBJ2-1; 13 bases agree with TRBD2. V trimming: 2 bases; J trimming: 9 bases; junction bases outside the gene matches: 2. The CDR3 consists of 14 residues. Germline V gives CDR1 SGHNT, CDR2 YYREEE (reference sequence). CDR3 sequence: CASSFGLAGAEQFF. DNA of the CDR3: TGTGCCAGCAGCTTCGGACTAGCGGGAGCTGAGCAGTTCTTC.

The chain recombines TRBV3-1 (or the pseudogene TRBV3-2) with TRBJ1-4, with D maybe TRBD1 (6 bases). This CDR3 region has 16 residues. Germline V lookup: CDR1 LGHDT, CDR2 YNNKEL (reference sequence). V lost 2 bases and J 2 bases, leaving 12 bases between the germline ends. The CDR3 here is CASSQPGGATNEKLFF. CDR3 DNA: TGTGCCAGCAGCCAACCTGGGGGCGCGACTAATGAAAAACTGTTTTTT.

The rearrangement uses TRBV4-1 and TRBJ1-5; 7 bases are shared with TRBD1. There are 16 residues in the CDR3. Germline V CDR1 and CDR2: MGHRA, YSYEKL. The V segment lost 5 bases and the J segment 3 bases; nucleotides outside the gene matches: 10. CDR3 sequence (DNA): TGCGCCAGCAGCGCTACCCCCCAGGGGGACAATCAGCCCCAGCATTTT. It is translated as CASSATPQGDNQPQHF.

This clone was seen once. The rearrangement joins TRBV9 to TRBJ2-7; possibly TRBD2 for D (5 bases). The V end was cut by 2 bases, the J end by 6 bases, with 18 bases between. The CDR3 covers 15 residues. Looked up from germline, CDR1 is SGDLS and CDR2 is YYNGEE. The DNA for the CDR3 is TGTGCCAGCAGCGTGGAAGCGAGGGTCCTCGGCGAGCAGTACTTC. Translating gives CASSVEARVLGEQYF.

This clone has a single count. The chain combines TRBV2 with TRBJ1-5, with TRBD1 as a possible D gene (6 bases). CDR1 is SNHLY, CDR2 FYNNEI, per germline. V dropped 2 bases and J dropped 9 bases, with 17 bases sitting between them. The CDR3 covers 15 residues. Written as DNA, the CDR3 is TGTGCCAGCAGTGAACAGGGGCCGTCAATCAGGCCCCAGCATTTT. Translated, it gives CASSEQGPSIRPQHF.

This chain uses TRBV28 with TRBJ2-5; the D gene is possibly TRBD2 (5 bases). The CDR3 runs 14 residues. Germline CDR1 MDHEN, CDR2 SYDVKM. Between the trimmed V and J ends, which lost 5 bases and 5 bases, there was a span of 15 bases. The CDR3 loop reads CASSPMDWSETQYF. CDR3 coding DNA: TGTGCCAGCAGTCCCATGGACTGGTCGGAGACCCAGTACTTC.

The V call is TRBV28, the J call TRBJ2-7, with 8 positions matching TRBD2. Germline CDR1 reads MDHEN; CDR2 reads SYDVKM. This CDR3 has 14 residues. Trimming took 2 bases from V and 6 from J; bases not matched to a gene: 6. CDR3 loop: CASSLGAGGAEQYF. CDR3 sequence (DNA): TGTGCCAGCAGTTTAGGCGCCGGGGGGGCCGAGCAGTACTTC.

This chain uses TRBV5-1 with TRBJ1-6, with 9 bases aligning to TRBD1. Germline CDR1 is SGHRS and CDR2 is YFSETQ. The CDR3 is made up of 15 amino acids. J lost 9 bases, V lost 0 bases, and 4 bases had no gene match. The CDR3 protein is CASSLATGGSSPLHF. The DNA of the CDR3 is TGCGCCAGCAGCTTGGCAACAGGGGGCAGTTCACCCCTCCACTTT.

The chain combines TRBV28 with TRBJ2-7, with a tentative D call TRBD1 (6 bases). Germline CDR1 MDHEN, CDR2 SYDVKM. V was clipped by 6 bases and J by 0 bases, with 12 bases between them. CDR3 length: 14 amino acids. Here the CDR3 DNA reads TGTGCCAGCAGGGACCGGGACACCTCCTACGAGCAGTACTTC. It translates to CASRDRDTSYEQYF.

V is TRBV5-1 and J is TRBJ2-5; 11 positions agree with TRBD1. CDR3 length equals 17 residues. Germline V gene lookup returns CDR1 SGHRS and CDR2 YFSETQ. V lost 3 bases, J lost 6 bases, and 13 bases stayed unmatched. CDR3 sequence (DNA): TGCGCCAGCAGCTCGGGTTGGGACAGGGGGAGTGGGAAGACCCAGTACTTC. Its protein product is CASSSGWDRGSGKTQYF.

The V and J genes are TRBV7-3 and TRBJ2-6; TRBD1 aligns across 7 bases. Germline V lookup: CDR1 SGHTA, CDR2 FQGTGA. V lost 3 bases and J lost 0; bases outside the gene matches: 5. CDR3 length equals 17 residues. DNA of the CDR3: TGTGCCAGCAGCTTGGGACAGCCCAGCTCTGGGGCCAACGTCCTGACTTTC. Protein sequence: CASSLGQPSSGANVLTF. The whole variable domain, remainder taken from reference TRBV7-3 and TRBJ2-6, is GAGVSQTPSNKVTEKGKYVELRCDPISGHTALYWYRQSLGQGPEFLIYFQGTGAADDSGLPNDRFFAVRPEGSVSTLKIQRTERGDSAVYLCASSLGQPSSGANVLTFGAGSRLTVL.

V is TRBV30 and J is TRBJ1-6; 8 bases match TRBD1. Per the germline V gene, CDR1 is GTSNPN and CDR2 is SVGIG (reference sequence). V shed 5 bases and J 7 bases; nucleotides not matched to a gene: 7. There are 14 residues in the CDR3. CDR3 sequence reads: CAWGYWTGNSPLHF. DNA for the CDR3: TGTGCCTGGGGTTATTGGACAGGGAATTCACCCCTCCACTTT.

The chain uses TRBV30 and TRBJ2-2; perhaps TRBD2 as D (5 bases). V dropped 1 base and J dropped 4 bases, with 10 bases sitting between them. The CDR3 runs to 14 residues. The V gene's germline CDR1 is GTSNPN and CDR2 SVGIG (reference sequence). The CDR3 DNA sequence: TGTGCCTGGAGTGCGGGATTCGCCACCGGGGAGCTGTTTTTT. It translates to CAWSAGFATGELFF.

The chain joins TRBV6-5 to TRBJ1-1, with D uncertain. This CDR3 comprises 12 residues. Germline lookup yields CDR1 MNHEY and CDR2 SVGAGI. Deletions cut 6 bases from V and 3 bases from J, with 8 bases between. The chain's CDR3 is CASRARDTEAFF. CDR3 DNA: TGTGCCAGCAGGGCCCGGGACACTGAAGCTTTCTTT.

The chain links TRBV6-5 to TRBJ2-7; TRBD1 agrees at 8 bases. Germline loops: CDR1 MNHEY, CDR2 SVGAGI. V was clipped by 6 bases and J by 0 bases; unmatched bases: 4. The CDR3 has 14 residues. Here the CDR3 reads CASRGTGYSYEQYF. Written as DNA, the CDR3 is TGTGCCAGCAGAGGGACAGGCTACTCCTACGAGCAGTACTTC.

The chain uses TRBV3-1 (or the pseudogene TRBV3-2) and TRBJ2-7, with 7 bases that match TRBD2. Per germline, CDR1 LGHDT and CDR2 YNNKEL (reference sequence). CDR3 length: 15 amino acids. With V trimmed by 3 bases and J by 4 bases, 9 bases remained unmatched. The CDR3 coding sequence is TGTGCCAGCAGCCATCATGGACTAGGACAATACGAGCAGTACTTC. Protein sequence: CASSHHGLGQYEQYF.

This chain joins TRBV6-5 and TRBJ2-7; 8 bases match TRBD1. The CDR3 loop spans 15 amino acids. V dropped 6 bases and J dropped 0; count of bases not matched to a gene: 7. CDR1 MNHEY and CDR2 SVGAGI come from the germline V gene. CDR3 protein: CASSPFQGASYEQYF. In nucleotides, the CDR3 is TGTGCCAGCAGCCCCTTTCAGGGGGCCTCCTACGAGCAGTACTTC.

V and J are TRBV7-2 and TRBJ1-4, with TRBD1 identical over 7 bases. With V trimmed by 2 bases and J by 8 bases, 14 bases remained unmatched. Germline-derived CDR1 and CDR2 are SGHTA and FQGNSA. The CDR3 sequence is 17 residues long. As DNA, the CDR3 is TGTGCCAGCAGCTTACCCCGGACAGGCATCGATTCGGAAAAACTGTTTTTT. It codes for CASSLPRTGIDSEKLFF.

The rearrangement joins TRBV19 to TRBJ2-3, with TRBD2 identical over 8 bases. There are 14 residues in the CDR3. The trim removed 4 bases at V and 0 bases at J, leaving 0 bases unmatched. Germline V gene lookup returns CDR1 LNHDA and CDR2 SQIVND (reference sequence). The chain's CDR3 is CASSTSGSTDTQYF. The CDR3 DNA follows: TGTGCCAGTAGTACTAGCGGGAGCACAGATACGCAGTATTTT.

The genes are TRBV5-5 and TRBJ2-5; the D gene is possibly TRBD2 (5 bases). Germline V gene sequence: CDR1 SGHKS, CDR2 YYEKEE (reference sequence). The CDR3 is 15 amino acids. Trimming took 3 bases from V and 2 from J, leaving 14 bases between them. CDR3 residues: CASSSTPGYQETQYF. The CDR3 DNA reads TGTGCCAGCAGCTCGACGCCGGGATATCAAGAGACCCAGTACTTC.

The genes are TRBV6-5 and TRBJ2-1; D is uncertain. Trimming removed 0 bases from V and 6 bases from J, with 9 bases in between. CDR3 length: 14 amino acids. Germline CDR1 reads MNHEY; CDR2 reads SVGAGI. The CDR3 region has the DNA TGTGCCAGCAGTTACTCGGTTAGCAGCAATGAGCAGTTCTTC. Translating it yields CASSYSVSSNEQFF.

The chain uses TRBV18 and TRBJ1-5; D not certain. V gave up 1 base and J gave up 3 bases, with 13 bases separating them. Per germline, CDR1 KGHSH and CDR2 LQKENI. The CDR3 extends over 16 amino acids. The CDR3: CASSPRHSVNNQPQHF. As DNA, the CDR3 is TGTGCCAGCTCACCACGGCACAGTGTGAACAATCAGCCCCAGCATTTT. Full variable domain (remainder filled in from reference TRBV18 and TRBJ1-5): NAGVMQNPRHLVRRRGQEARLRCSPMKGHSHVYWYRQLPEEGLKFMVYLQKENIIDESGMPKERFSAEFPKEGPSILRIQQVVRGDSAAYFCASSPRHSVNNQPQHFGDGTRLSIL.

The gene calls are TRBV18 and TRBJ2-3; unclear D gene. Trimming took off 3 bases at V and 0 bases at J, with 4 bases between the two ends. The V gene's germline CDR1 is KGHSH and CDR2 LQKENI. The CDR3 extends over 13 amino acids. The CDR3 protein is CASSPQSTDTQYF. CDR3 DNA: TGTGCCAGCTCACCCCAAAGCACAGATACGCAGTATTTT. Combining the CDR3 with reference TRBV18 and TRBJ2-3 gives the whole variable domain NAGVMQNPRHLVRRRGQEARLRCSPMKGHSHVYWYRQLPEEGLKFMVYLQKENIIDESGMPKERFSAEFPKEGPSILRIQQVVRGDSAAYFCASSPQSTDTQYFGPGTRLTVL.

In the case of this clone: The same CDR3 arises from other DNA sequences in this sample as well. For the CDR3, the DNA is TGTGCCAGCAGCGCCGGGGGGAACACTGAAGCTTTCTTT. Translation gives CASSAGGNTEAFF. The V call is TRBV9, the J call TRBJ1-1; the D gene is possibly TRBD1 (5 bases). V lost 3 bases and J lost 1, with 7 bases in between. The germline V gene has CDR1 SGDLS and CDR2 YYNGEE. The CDR3 totals 13 residues.

The V gene is TRBV5-6, the J gene TRBJ1-1; the D gene is possibly TRBD1 (5 bases). Trimming pared 4 bases from V and 4 bases from J, leaving 17 bases between. CDR1 and CDR2 (germline): SGHDT, YYEEEE. The CDR3 has 15 residues. In DNA form, the CDR3 reads TGTGCCAGCAGCCCCTGGGAGGGGATCTTCACTGAAGCTTTCTTT. Encoded protein: CASSPWEGIFTEAFF.

V usage is TRBV4-1 and J usage is TRBJ2-1, with 9 bases matching TRBD2. The V gene end was trimmed by 2 bases and the J gene end by 0 bases; junction bases not matched to a gene: 14. Germline V lookup: CDR1 MGHRA, CDR2 YSYEKL. The CDR3 totals 20 residues. The CDR3 reads CASSQSFLRLAASSYNEQFF. The CDR3 DNA follows: TGCGCCAGCAGCCAATCGTTCCTGAGACTAGCGGCAAGCTCCTACAATGAGCAGTTCTTC.

The V call is TRBV28, the J call TRBJ2-5, with TRBD1 as a possible D gene (5 bases). V lost 5 bases to trimming and J lost 2 bases, with 12 bases between them. The CDR3 consists of 14 residues. Germline CDR1 MDHEN, CDR2 SYDVKM. The CDR3 sequence is CASSTLGPQETQYF. The CDR3 DNA follows: TGTGCCAGCAGTACCCTGGGGCCTCAAGAGACCCAGTACTTC.